This T cell receptor (beta chain) was profiled in a study of lymphopenia after photon versus proton radiotherapy. Broader study findings: Proton therapy kept repertoires fairly stable, unlike photons, which gained effector/memory cells. Better survival with proton therapy was suggested as possible, not demonstrated.

Germline CDR1 and CDR2: SGHRS and YFSETQ. Trimming cost V 0 bases and J 2 bases; bases outside gene matches: 3. The CDR3 covers 15 residues. This table comes from immunoSEQ multiplex PCR, and its TCRdb copy is limited to in-frame clones, with some not included. The sample holds around 150,000 clones; around nine tenths are singletons and the top ten take about 4.7%. Turning to this clone: The antigen remains undetermined.

The chain is built from TRBV5-1 and TRBJ2-7; 9 bases line up with TRBD2. Material: peripheral blood, obtained from a patient treated with photon-based radiotherapy. The receptor was isolated from a man aged 45-60 years with gastric cancer. The CDR3 spells CASSLGSSGTYEQYF. The CDR3 DNA sequence: TGCGCCAGCAGCTTGGGGTCTAGCGGGACCTACGAGCAGTACTTC.